This TCR beta chain stems from a study of blood T cell repertoires in COVID-19. Across the whole study: Researchers got acute and convalescent COVID-19 samples from the United States, Italy and Spain. PBMCs, B-cell-depleted T cells, or T cells provided the cDNA or gDNA that made up the material.

How the authors handled the data: Estimation of nucleated cell counts was performed using reference gene primer amplification. Profiled with immunoSEQ multiplex PCR; TCRdb holds only in-frame clones, not every one. The V and J calls and clone size come from that table; D and trimming were worked out from the DNA. The data show 120,000 or so clones, approximately 87% seen once. This clone was detected only a few times. CDR1 is KGHDR, CDR2 SFDVKD, per germline. V dropped 2 bases and J dropped 5; count of bases not matched to a gene: 11. This CDR3 contains 18 residues. This receptor was obtained from a woman in her forties or fifties with acute or convalescent COVID-19. Sequencing was carried out using peripheral blood. V is TRBV24-1 and J is TRBJ1-1, with 12 positions matching TRBD1. CDR3: CATSDSRPGTGGWTEAFF. The CDR3 nucleotides are TGTGCCACCAGTGATTCACGTCCCGGGACAGGGGGCTGGACTGAAGCTTTCTTT.